This TCR beta chain appears in the sequencing data of a study of cytomegalovirus exposure and HLA in healthy donors. Whole-study findings and limits: The study listed 150 to 200 cytomegalovirus-associated TCR beta chains.

The assay was immunoSEQ multiplex PCR, and TCRdb's table has in-frame clones only and misses some. The table has roughly 84,000 clones, approximately 91% seen once; the top ten hold approximately 2.2%. This clone occurred a few times. Its target is unknown. Trimming pared 0 bases from V and 0 bases from J, leaving 12 bases between. CDR3 length equals 16 residues. Looked up from germline, CDR1 is SGHAT and CDR2 is FQNNGV. The origin of this receptor is a man aged 25 to 40 in good health and CMV-seronegative. The chain joins TRBV11-2 to TRBJ2-7; TRBD2 might be the D (5 bases). Sequencing input: PBMCs. As DNA, the CDR3 is TGTGCCAGCAGCTTAGAAAGCGGCTCTAGCTCCTACGAGCAGTACTTC. Protein: CASSLESGSSSYEQYF.